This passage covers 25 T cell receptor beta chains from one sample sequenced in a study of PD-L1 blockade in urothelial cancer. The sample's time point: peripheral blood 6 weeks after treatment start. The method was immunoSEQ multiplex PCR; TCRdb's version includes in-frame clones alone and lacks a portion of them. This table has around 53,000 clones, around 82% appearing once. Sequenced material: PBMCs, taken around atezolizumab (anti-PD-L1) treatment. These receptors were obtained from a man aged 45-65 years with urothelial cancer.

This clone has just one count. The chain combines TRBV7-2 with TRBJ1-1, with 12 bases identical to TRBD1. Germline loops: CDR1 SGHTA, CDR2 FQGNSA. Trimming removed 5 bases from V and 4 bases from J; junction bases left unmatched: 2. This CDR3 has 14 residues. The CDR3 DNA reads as TGTGCCAGCAGCCTGGGACAGGGGGCCACTGAAGCTTTCTTT. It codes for CASSLGQGATEAFF.

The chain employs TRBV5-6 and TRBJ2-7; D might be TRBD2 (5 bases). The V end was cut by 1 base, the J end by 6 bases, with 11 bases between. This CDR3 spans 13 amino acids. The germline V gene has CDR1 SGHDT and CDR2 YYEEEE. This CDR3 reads CASSLRSTSEQYF. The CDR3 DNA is TGTGCCAGCAGCTTGCGGAGTACTAGCGAGCAGTACTTC.

Here the CDR3 reads CASSLRGWSTDTQYF. The CDR3 DNA follows: TGTGCCAGCAGCTTAAGGGGATGGAGCACAGATACGCAGTATTTT. The chain links TRBV11-3 to TRBJ2-3, with D possibly TRBD1 on 5 matching bases. CDR3 length equals 15 residues. Between the trimmed V and J ends, which lost 2 bases and 0 bases, there was a span of 9 bases. Germline CDR1 SGHNT, CDR2 YENEEA.

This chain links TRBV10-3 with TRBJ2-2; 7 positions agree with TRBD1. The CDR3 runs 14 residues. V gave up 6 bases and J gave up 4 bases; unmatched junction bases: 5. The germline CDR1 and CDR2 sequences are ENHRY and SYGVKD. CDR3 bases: TGTGCCATCAGGCAGGGGGTAGGCACCGGGGAGCTGTTTTTT. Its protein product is CAIRQGVGTGELFF.

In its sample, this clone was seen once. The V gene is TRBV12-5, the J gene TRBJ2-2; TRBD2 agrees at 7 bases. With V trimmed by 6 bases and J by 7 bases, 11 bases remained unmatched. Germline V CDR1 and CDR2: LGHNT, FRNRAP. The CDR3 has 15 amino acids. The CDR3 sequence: CASGPPLGGGGELFF. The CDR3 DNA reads TGTGCTAGTGGCCCACCTCTGGGGGGGGGCGGGGAGCTGTTTTTT.

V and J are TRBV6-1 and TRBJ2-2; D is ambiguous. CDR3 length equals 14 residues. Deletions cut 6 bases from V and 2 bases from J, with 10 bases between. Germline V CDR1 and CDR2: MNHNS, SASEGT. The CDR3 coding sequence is TGTGCCAGCAGACGGGTCCTTAACACCGGGGAGCTGTTTTTT. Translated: CASRRVLNTGELFF.

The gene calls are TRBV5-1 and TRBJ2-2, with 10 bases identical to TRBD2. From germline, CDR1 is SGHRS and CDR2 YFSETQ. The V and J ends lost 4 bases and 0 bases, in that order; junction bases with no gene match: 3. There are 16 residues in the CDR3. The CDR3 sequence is CASSLAGVSNTGELFF. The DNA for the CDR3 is TGCGCCAGCAGCCTAGCGGGAGTATCGAACACCGGGGAGCTGTTTTTT.

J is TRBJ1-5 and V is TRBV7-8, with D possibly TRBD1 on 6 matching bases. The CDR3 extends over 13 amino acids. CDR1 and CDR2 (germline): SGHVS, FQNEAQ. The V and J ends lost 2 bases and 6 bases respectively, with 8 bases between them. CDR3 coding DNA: TGTGCCAGCAGCTTAAGGGGGACTCAGCCCCAGCATTTT. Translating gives CASSLRGTQPQHF.

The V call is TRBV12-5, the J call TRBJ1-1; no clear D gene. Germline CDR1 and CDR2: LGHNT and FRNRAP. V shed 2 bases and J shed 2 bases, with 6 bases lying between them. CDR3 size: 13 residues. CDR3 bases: TGTGCTAGTGGTTTGCTCCCCAACACTGAAGCTTTCTTT. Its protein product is CASGLLPNTEAFF.

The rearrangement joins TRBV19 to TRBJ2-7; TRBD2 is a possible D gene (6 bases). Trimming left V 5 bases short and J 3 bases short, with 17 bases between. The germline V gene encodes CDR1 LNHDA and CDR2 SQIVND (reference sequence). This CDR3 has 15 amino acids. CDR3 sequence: CASSPRVAAGYEQYF. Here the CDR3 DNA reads TGTGCCAGTAGTCCTAGGGTAGCAGCGGGCTACGAGCAGTACTTC.

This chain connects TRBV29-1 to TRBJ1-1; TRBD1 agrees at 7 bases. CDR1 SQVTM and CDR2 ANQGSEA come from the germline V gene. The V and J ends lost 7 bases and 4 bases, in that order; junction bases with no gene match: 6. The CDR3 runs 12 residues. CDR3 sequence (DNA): TGCAGCGCAGGGGGAGTTGGCACTGAAGCTTTCTTT. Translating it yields CSAGGVGTEAFF.

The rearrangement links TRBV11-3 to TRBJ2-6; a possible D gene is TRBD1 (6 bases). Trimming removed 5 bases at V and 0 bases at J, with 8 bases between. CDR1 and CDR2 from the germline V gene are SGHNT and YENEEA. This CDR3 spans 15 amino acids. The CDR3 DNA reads TGTGCCAGCAGCCCGGACAGCTCTGGGGCCAACGTCCTGACTTTC. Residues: CASSPDSSGANVLTF. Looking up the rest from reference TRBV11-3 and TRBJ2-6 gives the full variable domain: EAGVVQSPRYKIIEKKQPVAFWCNPISGHNTLYWYLQNLGQGPELLIRYENEEAVDDSQLPKDRFSAERLKGVDSTLKIQPAELGDSAVYLCASSPDSSGANVLTFGAGSRLTVL.

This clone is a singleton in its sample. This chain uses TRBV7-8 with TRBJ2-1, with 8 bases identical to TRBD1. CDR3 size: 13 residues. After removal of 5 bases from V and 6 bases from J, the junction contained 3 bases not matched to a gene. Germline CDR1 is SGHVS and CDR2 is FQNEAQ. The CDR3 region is CASSQDRGNEQFF. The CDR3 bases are TGTGCCAGCAGCCAAGACAGGGGCAATGAGCAGTTCTTC.

Written as DNA, the CDR3 is TGTGCCAGCAGCTTAGGGACAGCGTCCTACAATGAGCAGTTCTTC. This gives the protein CASSLGTASYNEQFF. The V gene is TRBV7-9, the J gene TRBJ2-1; maybe TRBD1 (6 bases). Per the germline V gene, CDR1 is SEHNR and CDR2 is FQNEAQ (reference sequence). This CDR3 spans 15 amino acids. V was shortened by 1 base and J by 1 base, with 8 bases between the two germline ends.

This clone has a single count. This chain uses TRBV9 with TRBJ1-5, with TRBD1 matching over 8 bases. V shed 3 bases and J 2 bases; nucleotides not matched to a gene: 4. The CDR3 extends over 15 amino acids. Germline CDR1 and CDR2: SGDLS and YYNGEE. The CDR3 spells CASSADRVGNQPQHF. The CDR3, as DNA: TGTGCCAGCAGCGCGGACAGGGTAGGCAATCAGCCCCAGCATTTT. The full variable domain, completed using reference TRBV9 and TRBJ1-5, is DSGVTQTPKHLITATGQRVTLRCSPRSGDLSVYWYQQSLDQGLQFLIQYYNGEERAKGNILERFSAQQFPDLHSELNLSSLELGDSALYFCASSADRVGNQPQHFGDGTRLSIL.

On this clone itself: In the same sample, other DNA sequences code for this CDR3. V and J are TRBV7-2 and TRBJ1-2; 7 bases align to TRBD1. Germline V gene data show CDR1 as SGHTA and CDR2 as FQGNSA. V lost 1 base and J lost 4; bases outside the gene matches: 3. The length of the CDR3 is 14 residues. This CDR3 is CASSLDRGPYGYTF. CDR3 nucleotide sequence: TGTGCCAGCAGCTTAGACAGGGGCCCCTATGGCTACACCTTC.

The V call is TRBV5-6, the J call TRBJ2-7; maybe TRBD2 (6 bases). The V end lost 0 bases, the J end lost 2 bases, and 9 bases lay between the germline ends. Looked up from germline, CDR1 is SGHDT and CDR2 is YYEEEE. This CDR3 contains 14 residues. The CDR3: CASSLAGGTYEQYF. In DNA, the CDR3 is TGTGCCAGCAGCTTGGCCGGGGGAACCTACGAGCAGTACTTC. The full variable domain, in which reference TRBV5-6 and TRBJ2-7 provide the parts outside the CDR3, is DAGVTQSPTHLIKTRGQQVTLRCSPKSGHDTVSWYQQALGQGPQFIFQYYEEEERQRGNFPDRFSGHQFPNYSSELNVNALLLGDSALYLCASSLAGGTYEQYFGPGTRLTVT.

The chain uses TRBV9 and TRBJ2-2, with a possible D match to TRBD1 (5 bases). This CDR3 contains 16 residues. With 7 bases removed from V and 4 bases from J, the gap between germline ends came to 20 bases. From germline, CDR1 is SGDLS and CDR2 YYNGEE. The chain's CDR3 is CASGGEGAPSTGELFF. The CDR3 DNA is TGTGCCAGCGGTGGGGAAGGGGCCCCCAGCACCGGGGAGCTGTTTTTT.

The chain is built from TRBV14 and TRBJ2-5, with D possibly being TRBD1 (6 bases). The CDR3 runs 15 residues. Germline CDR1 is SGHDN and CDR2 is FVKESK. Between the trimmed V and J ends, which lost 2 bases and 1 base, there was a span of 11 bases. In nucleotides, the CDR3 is TGTGCCAGCAGCCAATTAAACAGGGCCCAAGAGACCCAGTACTTC. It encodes CASSQLNRAQETQYF. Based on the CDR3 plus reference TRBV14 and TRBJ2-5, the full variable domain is EAGVTQFPSHSVIEKGQTVTLRCDPISGHDNLYWYRRVMGKEIKFLLHFVKESKQDESGMPNNRFLAERTGGTYSTLKVQPAELEDSGVYFCASSQLNRAQETQYFGPGTRLLVL.

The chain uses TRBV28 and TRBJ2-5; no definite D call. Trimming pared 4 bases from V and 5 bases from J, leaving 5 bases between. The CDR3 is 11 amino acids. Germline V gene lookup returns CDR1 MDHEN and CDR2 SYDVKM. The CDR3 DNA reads TGTGCCAGCAGTTCGTCGGAGACCCAGTACTTC. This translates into CASSSSETQYF.

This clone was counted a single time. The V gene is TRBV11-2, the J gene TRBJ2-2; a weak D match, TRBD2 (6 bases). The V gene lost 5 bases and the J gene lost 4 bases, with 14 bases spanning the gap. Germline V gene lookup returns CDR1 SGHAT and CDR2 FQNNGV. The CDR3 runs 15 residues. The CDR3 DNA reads TGTGCCAGCAGCCTACCTATGGGGGGCACCGGGGAGCTGTTTTTT. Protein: CASSLPMGGTGELFF.

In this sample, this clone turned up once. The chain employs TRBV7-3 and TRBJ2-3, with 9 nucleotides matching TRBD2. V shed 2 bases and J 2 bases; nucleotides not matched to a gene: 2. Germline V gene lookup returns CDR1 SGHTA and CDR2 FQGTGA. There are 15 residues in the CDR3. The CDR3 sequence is CASSLAGGPTDTQYF. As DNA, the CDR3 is TGTGCCAGCAGCTTAGCGGGGGGGCCCACAGATACGCAGTATTTT. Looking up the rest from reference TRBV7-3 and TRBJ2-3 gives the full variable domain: GAGVSQTPSNKVTEKGKYVELRCDPISGHTALYWYRQSLGQGPEFLIYFQGTGAADDSGLPNDRFFAVRPEGSVSTLKIQRTERGDSAVYLCASSLAGGPTDTQYFGPGTRLTVL.

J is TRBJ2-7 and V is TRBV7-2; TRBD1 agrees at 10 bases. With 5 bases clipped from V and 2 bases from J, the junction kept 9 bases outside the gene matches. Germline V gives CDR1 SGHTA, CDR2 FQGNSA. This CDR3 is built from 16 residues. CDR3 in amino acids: CASSPRDRGRPYEQYF. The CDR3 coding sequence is TGTGCCAGCAGCCCGCGAGACAGGGGGCGCCCCTACGAGCAGTACTTC. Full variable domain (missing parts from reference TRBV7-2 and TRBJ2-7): GAGVSQSPSNKVTEKGKDVELRCDPISGHTALYWYRQSLGQGLEFLIYFQGNSAPDKSGLPSDRFSAERTGGSVSTLTIQRTQQEDSAVYLCASSPRDRGRPYEQYFGPGTRLTVT.

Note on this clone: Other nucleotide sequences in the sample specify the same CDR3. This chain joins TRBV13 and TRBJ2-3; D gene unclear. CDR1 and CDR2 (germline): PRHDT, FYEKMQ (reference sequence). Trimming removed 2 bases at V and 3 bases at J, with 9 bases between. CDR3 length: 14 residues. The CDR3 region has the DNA TGTGCCAGCAGCTTAAGCTCCTCGACAGATACGCAGTATTTT. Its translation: CASSLSSSTDTQYF. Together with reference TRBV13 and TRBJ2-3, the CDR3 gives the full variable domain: AAGVIQSPRHLIKEKRETATLKCYPIPRHDTVYWYQQGPGQDPQFLISFYEKMQSDKGSIPDRFSAQQFSDYHSELNMSSLELGDSALYFCASSLSSSTDTQYFGPGTRLTVL.

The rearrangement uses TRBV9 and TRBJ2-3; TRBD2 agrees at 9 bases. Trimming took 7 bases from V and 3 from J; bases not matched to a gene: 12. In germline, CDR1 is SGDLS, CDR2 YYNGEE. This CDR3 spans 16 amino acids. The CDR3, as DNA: TGTGCCAGCGGAGGGGGCGGGGGGGCTTTGACAGATACGCAGTATTTT. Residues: CASGGGGGALTDTQYF.